The 31 T cell receptor beta chains given below trace back to one sample, sequenced in a study of identical twins. TCRdb used MiXCR to reprocess the 5' RACE reads, holding one entry per CDR3 protein. This sample yields approximately 1.8 million distinct CDR3 sequences, of which 32% are seen a single time; roughly 0.3% belongs to the top ten. The sequenced sample was cord blood. These TCRs come from a newborn girl in good health.

This chain connects TRBV6-1 to TRBJ2-1; D is possibly TRBD1 (8 bases). CDR1 is MNHNS and CDR2 is SASEGT in the germline V gene. The CDR3 is 13 amino acids. Trimming left V 2 bases short and J 14 bases short, with 16 bases between. Here the CDR3 DNA reads TGTGCCAGCAGTGAATCCCGGACAGGGAGGGAGTTCTTC. This encodes CASSESRTGREFF.

CDR3 region: CASTTGNLNTEAFF. The CDR3, as DNA: TGTGCCAGCACGACCGGGAATTTGAACACTGAAGCTTTCTTT. The V gene is TRBV5-5, the J gene TRBJ1-1; D remains unclear. Germline V gene lookup returns CDR1 SGHKS and CDR2 YYEKEE (reference sequence). The CDR3 totals 14 residues. Between the trimmed V and J ends, which lost 6 bases and 0 bases, there was a span of 12 bases.

This sequence joins TRBV27 and TRBJ1-2; D call uncertain. From germline, CDR1 is MNHEY and CDR2 SMNVEV (reference sequence). The CDR3 has 14 amino acids. V gave up 8 bases and J gave up 4 bases, with 17 bases separating them. The chain's CDR3 is CASPLPHGCYGYTF. The CDR3 nucleotides read TGTGCCAGCCCCCTCCCACACGGGTGCTATGGCTACACCTTC.

This chain connects TRBV20-1 to TRBJ1-2, with D perhaps TRBD1 (5 bases). The CDR3 loop spans 14 amino acids. With 2 bases removed from V and 6 bases from J, the gap between germline ends came to 16 bases. The germline CDR1 and CDR2 sequences are DFQATT and SNEGSKA (reference sequence). CDR3 in amino acids: CSARPQVPGNGYTF. The CDR3 nucleotides read TGCAGTGCTAGACCCCAGGTCCCAGGGAATGGCTACACCTTC.

The chain uses TRBV6-1 and TRBJ1-4, with 8 bases that match TRBD1. Germline V gene data show CDR1 as MNHNS and CDR2 as SASEGT. The length of the CDR3 is 16 residues. Unmatched junction bases numbered 10, after V lost 5 bases and J lost 5 bases. The CDR3 coding sequence is TGTGCCAGCAGTACAAACCCCGGGACAGGAAATGAAAAACTGTTTTTT. Translation gives CASSTNPGTGNEKLFF.

The CDR3 reads CSAGDFVSYEQYF. The CDR3, as DNA: TGCAGTGCCGGGGACTTTGTCTCCTACGAGCAGTACTTC. The gene calls are TRBV20-1 and TRBJ2-7; D may be TRBD2 (6 bases). Germline V CDR1 and CDR2: DFQATT, SNEGSKA (reference sequence). Trimming left V 6 bases short and J 0 bases short, with 12 bases between. The CDR3 is 13 amino acids.

The chain links TRBV20-1 to TRBJ1-5; 8 positions match TRBD1. CDR3 length equals 16 residues. From germline, CDR1 is DFQATT and CDR2 SNEGSKA (reference sequence). V dropped 5 bases and J dropped 3; count of bases not matched to a gene: 12. The DNA for the CDR3 is TGCAGTGCTGGAGTCCTACCGGGACAGGACAATCAGCCCCAGCATTTT. Translation: CSAGVLPGQDNQPQHF.

The chain joins TRBV20-1 to TRBJ2-5; a possible D gene is TRBD2 (5 bases). Trimming shortened V by 8 bases and J by 3 bases, and 19 bases separated the two germline ends. CDR1 and CDR2 (germline): DFQATT, SNEGSKA (reference sequence). This CDR3 has 14 amino acids. The CDR3 DNA reads TGCAGTACTCTCGTCGGCGCGGGTGAAGAGACCCAGTACTTC. Translated: CSTLVGAGEETQYF.

V and J are TRBV28 and TRBJ1-2; no clear D gene. Per germline, CDR1 MDHEN and CDR2 SYDVKM. The CDR3 is 13 amino acids. The V end lost 1 base, the J end lost 4 bases, and 7 bases lay between the germline ends. The CDR3 DNA reads as TGTGCCAGCAGTTTATTGGGGTTCTATGGCTACACCTTC. Its translation is CASSLLGFYGYTF.

Regarding this clonotype: This may stem from a read error, because a much larger clone lies one nucleotide away. The chain combines TRBV5-1 with TRBJ2-1; possibly TRBD2 for D (6 bases). The CDR3 extends over 16 amino acids. Trimming removed 0 bases at V and 6 bases at J, with 16 bases between. CDR1 and CDR2 from the germline V gene are SGHRS and YFSETQ. The CDR3 spells CASSLVYLGDCNEQFF. The CDR3 DNA sequence: TGCGCCAGCAGCTTGGTGTACCTAGGGGACTGCAATGAGCAGTTCTTC.

The J gene is TRBJ2-1, the V gene TRBV4-1, with 8 bases matching TRBD2. Germline V gene lookup returns CDR1 MGHRA and CDR2 YSYEKL. V shed 4 bases, J shed 4 bases, and the junction held 12 bases outside the gene matches. The CDR3 is made up of 17 amino acids. CDR3 DNA sequence: TGCGCCAGCAGCCCTAATAGTCGGGGGGGGATTTACAATGAGCAGTTCTTC. Amino acid sequence: CASSPNSRGGIYNEQFF.

As concerns this clonotype: Its ends do not fully match the called genes, so a read error is possible. The chain links TRBV12-3 or TRBV12-4 to TRBJ2-3; perhaps TRBD1 as D (5 bases). This CDR3 region has 16 residues. CDR3 loop: CVSSLEPSVGADTQYF. For the CDR3, the DNA is TGTGTCAGCAGTTTAGAACCGAGCGTAGGGGCAGATACGCAGTATTTT.

This clonotype is a singleton in its sample. Mismatch with germline at one junction end may stem from a read error. CDR3 coding DNA: TGTTCCAGCACCCCCGGCGTGGGTGAGCAGTACTTC. It translates to CSSTPGVGEQYF. The genes are TRBV27 and TRBJ2-1, with no clear D. The DNA end lines up better with TRBJ2-7; the J call may be wrong. Looked up from germline, CDR1 is MNHEY and CDR2 is SMNVEV (reference sequence). The CDR3 consists of 12 residues.

A few counts support this clonotype. The V and J genes are TRBV2 and TRBJ2-3; D gene ambiguous. The V gene lost 0 bases and the J gene lost 4 bases, with 8 bases spanning the gap. Per the germline V gene, CDR1 is SNHLY and CDR2 is FYNNEI. The CDR3 has 14 amino acids. CDR3 protein: CASSEALGPDTQYF. The CDR3 DNA is TGTGCCAGCAGTGAAGCCCTAGGGCCAGATACGCAGTATTTT.

V and J are TRBV7-2 and TRBJ2-1; 8 bases are shared with TRBD2. The germline V gene encodes CDR1 SGHTA and CDR2 FQGNSA. Trimming cost V 5 bases and J 5 bases; bases outside gene matches: 8. This CDR3 region has 15 residues. The CDR3 here is CASSALSGINNEQFF. CDR3 nucleotide sequence: TGTGCCAGCAGCGCACTTAGCGGGATAAACAATGAGCAGTTCTTC.

The J gene is TRBJ1-4, the V gene TRBV28; the D gene is possibly TRBD1 (6 bases). The CDR3 spans 13 residues. V lost 1 base and J 7 bases, leaving 7 bases between the germline ends. Per the germline V gene, CDR1 is MDHEN and CDR2 is SYDVKM. As DNA, the CDR3 is TGTGCCAGCAGTTTATACAGGGCTGAAAAACTGTTTTTT. Translated: CASSLYRAEKLFF.

In DNA form, the CDR3 reads TGTGCCAGCAGTTTCATCGGACTAGCGGGAGGGGGAGGTGAGCAGTTCTTC. Residues: CASSFIGLAGGGGEQFF. The V call is TRBV27, the J call TRBJ2-1, with 15 bases fitting TRBD2. The V segment lost 3 bases and the J segment 9 bases; nucleotides outside the gene matches: 9. CDR3 length equals 17 residues. Germline-derived CDR1 and CDR2 are MNHEY and SMNVEV (reference sequence).

The chain carries TRBV12-3 or TRBV12-4 and TRBJ2-5; unclear D gene. CDR3 length: 19 residues. V lost 4 bases to trimming and J lost 0 bases, with 24 bases between them. CDR3 coding DNA: TGTGCCAGCAGTTGGATCTCGGACGGACCTATCTCGTACCAAGAGACCCAGTACTTC. Protein product: CASSWISDGPISYQETQYF.

This clonotype appeared a few times. The chain joins TRBV25-1 to TRBJ1-2, with D perhaps TRBD1 (5 bases). The CDR3 length is 15 residues. V was shortened by 0 bases and J by 7 bases, with 15 bases between the two germline ends. Per the germline V gene, CDR1 is MGHDK and CDR2 is SYGVNS. The CDR3: CASSEYGTPGAGYTF. In DNA form, the CDR3 reads TGTGCCAGCAGTGAATATGGGACCCCCGGGGCTGGCTACACCTTC.

The J gene is TRBJ2-1, the V gene TRBV9, with a weak D call TRBD1 (7 bases). Between the trimmed V and J ends, which lost 7 bases and 9 bases, there was a span of 14 bases. The CDR3 loop spans 12 amino acids. The V gene's germline CDR1 is SGDLS and CDR2 YYNGEE. CDR3 loop: CASGARGVEQFF. As DNA, the CDR3 is TGTGCCAGCGGCGCCAGGGGGGTTGAGCAGTTCTTC.

This clonotype was detected only a few times. This chain joins TRBV28 and TRBJ2-2, with a possible D match to TRBD1 (6 bases). This CDR3 region has 15 residues. Per germline, CDR1 MDHEN and CDR2 SYDVKM. Trimming pared 6 bases from V and 5 bases from J, leaving 16 bases between. CDR3 sequence reads: CASRPFGTLTGELFF. CDR3 coding DNA: TGTGCCAGCAGACCCTTCGGGACACTTACCGGGGAGCTGTTTTTT.

V and J are TRBV5-1 and TRBJ2-5, with 8 bases identical to TRBD2. The length of the CDR3 is 15 residues. CDR1 SGHRS and CDR2 YFSETQ come from the germline V gene. The V segment lost 1 base and the J segment 11 bases; nucleotides outside the gene matches: 13. The CDR3 here is CASSLSGGPEWEQYF. CDR3 sequence (DNA): TGCGCCAGCAGCTTGTCGGGAGGGCCCGAATGGGAGCAGTACTTC.

This clonotype appeared a few times. This chain connects TRBV20-1 to TRBJ2-5; no definite D call. Trimming stripped 1 base from V and 4 bases from J, with 10 bases between. Germline V gene sequence: CDR1 DFQATT, CDR2 SNEGSKA (reference sequence). This CDR3 is 13 amino acids long. This CDR3 is CSARGLYIETQYF. In DNA, the CDR3 is TGCAGTGCTAGAGGGCTGTACATAGAGACCCAGTACTTC.

This clonotype was seen a few times. The chain recombines TRBV29-1 with TRBJ1-6; TRBD1 matches at 7 bases. The CDR3 has 12 residues. Germline V gene lookup returns CDR1 SQVTM and CDR2 ANQGSEA. The V and J ends lost 4 bases and 9 bases, in that order; junction bases with no gene match: 3. The CDR3 DNA reads as TGCAGCGTTGGAGACAGGGCTTCACCCCTCCACTTT. It yields the protein CSVGDRASPLHF.

This clonotype turned up a few times. Germline is not matched at one junction end, which may reflect a read error. The chain recombines TRBV28 with TRBJ2-2; weak D call: TRBD2 (5 bases). The CDR3 is made up of 15 amino acids. The V gene's germline CDR1 is MDHEN and CDR2 SYDVKM. Written as DNA, the CDR3 is TGTGCCAGCAGTGGAACGAAGTGGAGGACCGAGGAGCTGTTTTTT. Its translation: CASSGTKWRTEELFF.

The table lists this clonotype with a few counts. The chain employs TRBV5-1 and TRBJ1-1; D possibly corresponds to TRBD1 (5 bases). The germline V and J ends were trimmed by 4 bases and 2 bases, with 12 bases remaining between them. CDR3 length: 14 residues. The germline gives CDR1 SGHRS, CDR2 YFSETQ. The CDR3 region is CASSAGLRNTEAFF. The CDR3 DNA sequence: TGCGCCAGCAGCGCGGGACTGCGTAACACTGAAGCTTTCTTT.

The V call is TRBV7-2, the J call TRBJ2-3; TRBD2 matches 8 bases. Germline CDR1 reads SGHTA; CDR2 reads FQGNSA. V dropped 4 bases and J dropped 2; count of bases not matched to a gene: 5. This CDR3 is built from 15 residues. The CDR3 sequence: CASSSWREVTDTQYF. The CDR3 bases are TGTGCCAGCAGCTCTTGGCGGGAGGTCACAGATACGCAGTATTTT. The complete variable domain, with remaining parts taken from reference TRBV7-2 and TRBJ2-3, reads GAGVSQSPSNKVTEKGKDVELRCDPISGHTALYWYRQSLGQGLEFLIYFQGNSAPDKSGLPSDRFSAERTGGSVSTLTIQRTQQEDSAVYLCASSSWREVTDTQYFGPGTRLTVL.

This chain uses TRBV7-8 with TRBJ2-4; TRBD2 aligns across 11 bases. The J call is doubtful: the DNA matches TRBJ2-7 better. CDR3 length: 16 amino acids. Looked up from germline, CDR1 is SGHVS and CDR2 is FQNEAQ. The CDR3 reads CASSLVGTSGTYEQYF. CDR3 DNA: TGTGCCAGCAGCTTAGTCGGGACTAGCGGTACCTACGAGCAGTACTTC.

The chain combines TRBV20-1 with TRBJ1-2; D perhaps matches TRBD1 (5 bases). The V end lost 0 bases, the J end lost 1 base, and 9 bases lay between the germline ends. This CDR3 contains 14 residues. Per the germline V gene, CDR1 is DFQATT and CDR2 is SNEGSKA (reference sequence). CDR3 residues: CSAREVGHNYGYTF. DNA for the CDR3: TGCAGTGCTAGAGAGGTTGGACATAACTATGGCTACACCTTC.

This chain links TRBV4-1 with TRBJ2-5; 9 nucleotides line up with TRBD2. From germline, CDR1 is MGHRA and CDR2 YSYEKL. The V segment lost 0 bases and the J segment 4 bases; nucleotides outside the gene matches: 12. The CDR3 runs 18 residues. CDR3 loop: CASSQEAQAGLALETQYF. CDR3 bases: TGCGCCAGCAGCCAAGAGGCCCAAGCAGGACTAGCGTTAGAGACCCAGTACTTC.

This clonotype was counted only a few times. The chain couples TRBV5-1 to TRBJ2-3, with TRBD2 as a possible D gene (7 bases). The CDR3 spans 19 residues. V lost 2 bases to trimming and J lost 4 bases, with 26 bases between them. Germline CDR1 SGHRS, CDR2 YFSETQ. CDR3 sequence reads: CASSFLGLDRGARADTQYF. The CDR3 coding sequence is TGCGCCAGCAGCTTCCTAGGTCTCGACCGGGGGGCGCGGGCAGATACGCAGTATTTT.